These 27 T cell receptor beta chains came from one sample sequenced in a study of human T cells and chemical hapten exposure. TCRdb reprocessed the RACE reads via MiXCR and lists one record per CDR3 protein. The sample has approximately 110,000 distinct CDR3 sequences, 8% to 13% seen once. Time point described: patch test 1, 2 weeks after DPC sensitization. Sample treatment: therapeutic diphenylcyclopropenone sensitization with weekly scalp DPC. The sequencing used whole blood, collected in connection with sensitization to the hapten diphenylcyclopropenone (DPC). Receptors originate from a woman between 35 and 50 years old with alopecia areata. Some clones in this sample may be carry-over from other donors' samples.

This clonotype was detected ten times or more. The chain joins TRBV4-3 to TRBJ2-3; 7 bases fit TRBD2. CDR1 LGHNA and CDR2 YSLEER come from the germline V gene. The ends lost 4 bases at V and 3 bases at J; junction bases unmatched: 10. The CDR3 extends over 16 amino acids. As DNA, the CDR3 is TGCGCCAGCAGCCGCGGGGGTAATGACTGGACAGATACGCAGTATTTT. Translation: CASSRGGNDWTDTQYF.

The CDR3 is CASSLHSSGANVLTF. In nucleotides, the CDR3 is TGTGCCAGCAGTCTACACAGTTCTGGGGCCAACGTCCTGACTTTC. The J gene is TRBJ2-6, the V gene TRBV6-1; D not certain. Germline values: CDR1 MNHNS, CDR2 SASEGT. The CDR3 covers 15 residues. V was cut by 5 bases and J by 1 base, with 9 bases left in between.

The chain has TRBV4-2 and TRBJ2-3, with D perhaps matching TRBD2 (6 bases). Germline CDR1 is LGHNA and CDR2 is YNFKEQ. V was cut by 0 bases and J by 1 base, with 8 bases left in between. This CDR3 has 15 amino acids. The CDR3 DNA sequence: TGTGCCAGCAGCCAAGATGCTAGCGGCACAGATACGCAGTATTTT. This encodes CASSQDASGTDTQYF.

This clonotype was found many times. The rearrangement links TRBV24-1 to TRBJ2-2; TRBD2 agrees at 10 bases. Germline CDR1 and CDR2: KGHDR and SFDVKD. The CDR3 extends over 16 amino acids. After removal of 3 bases from V and 5 bases from J, the junction contained 5 bases not matched to a gene. The CDR3 here is CATSDPLAGETGELFF. CDR3 DNA sequence: TGTGCCACCAGTGATCCTCTAGCGGGAGAGACCGGGGAGCTGTTTTTT.

This clonotype was observed a handful of times. The chain couples TRBV9 to TRBJ2-1, with a possible D match to TRBD2 (7 bases). Germline lookup yields CDR1 SGDLS and CDR2 YYNGEE. Trimming stripped 2 bases from V and 2 bases from J, with 14 bases between. CDR3 length equals 16 residues. DNA of the CDR3: TGTGCCAGCAGCGTGGCTAGGGGGGGCCCCTACAATGAGCAGTTCTTC. It codes for CASSVARGGPYNEQFF.

Many counts were recorded for this clonotype. The V call is TRBV20-1, the J call TRBJ1-5; TRBD1 agrees at 7 bases. This CDR3 is built from 14 residues. CDR1 and CDR2 from the germline V gene are DFQATT and SNEGSKA (reference sequence). V was clipped by 3 bases and J by 4 bases; unmatched bases: 6. In DNA, the CDR3 is TGCAGTGCTAGTAATTCCAGGGGGAATCAGCCCCAGCATTTT. Amino acid sequence: CSASNSRGNQPQHF.

The J gene is TRBJ1-5, the V gene TRBV7-2; TRBD1 might be the D (5 bases). The CDR3 consists of 15 residues. Germline CDR1 reads SGHTA; CDR2 reads FQGNSA. The germline V and J ends were trimmed by 6 bases and 3 bases, with 15 bases remaining between them. The CDR3 bases are TGTGCCAGCAGATCGGACGGGGCCCCCAATCAGCCCCAGCATTTT. Residues: CASRSDGAPNQPQHF.

CDR3: CASRGTSGHTGELFF. The CDR3 bases are TGTGCCAGCAGGGGGACTAGCGGGCACACCGGGGAGCTGTTTTTT. V usage is TRBV6-1 and J usage is TRBJ2-2, with 12 positions matching TRBD2. V was pared by 6 bases and J by 3 bases, with 2 bases of the junction left unmatched. Germline values: CDR1 MNHNS, CDR2 SASEGT. This CDR3 comprises 15 residues.

This clonotype was found a few times. The chain couples TRBV2 to TRBJ1-6; D may be TRBD1 (6 bases). Germline-derived CDR1 and CDR2 are SNHLY and FYNNEI. The germline V and J ends were trimmed by 6 bases and 0 bases, with 9 bases remaining between them. The CDR3 contains 15 residues. CDR3 in amino acids: CASSEDSSYNSPLHF. CDR3 coding DNA: TGTGCCAGCAGCGAGGACAGCTCCTATAATTCACCCCTCCACTTT.

This clonotype came up many times. This chain connects TRBV20-1 to TRBJ1-6; 9 positions match TRBD1. Looked up from germline, CDR1 is DFQATT and CDR2 is SNEGSKA (reference sequence). V lost 5 bases to trimming and J lost 5 bases; unmatched junction nucleotides: 19. CDR3 length: 19 residues. This CDR3 reads CSAVTPGQGFVGNNSPLHF. The CDR3 nucleotides are TGCAGTGCTGTTACGCCGGGACAGGGATTCGTTGGCAATAATTCACCCCTCCACTTT.

This clonotype was recorded many times. The chain recombines TRBV16 with TRBJ1-5; 8 bases agree with TRBD1. CDR3 length: 16 residues. The V gene end was trimmed by 4 bases and the J gene end by 10 bases; junction bases not matched to a gene: 15. Germline V gives CDR1 KGHSY, CDR2 FQNENV. The CDR3 loop reads CASSLPDRGKGHPQHF. In DNA form, the CDR3 reads TGTGCCAGCAGCCTCCCAGACAGGGGAAAGGGTCACCCCCAGCATTTT.

Points on this clonotype: A much bigger clone sits one base away, suggesting this may be a read error. This sequence joins TRBV5-1 and TRBJ2-1, with D unclear. Trimming removed 8 bases at V and 9 bases at J, with 15 bases between. The CDR3 has 12 residues. The germline V gene has CDR1 SGHRS and CDR2 YFSETQ. The CDR3 sequence: CARSVGVAEQFF. The CDR3 DNA reads TGCGCCAGAAGCGTGGGTGTGGCTGAGCAGTTCTTC.

The table lists this clonotype with a few counts. This chain connects TRBV12-3 or TRBV12-4 to TRBJ1-2; D is possibly TRBD1 (6 bases). Trimming cost V 5 bases and J 5 bases, with 15 bases left between them. This CDR3 has 14 residues. The CDR3, as DNA: TGTGCCAGCAGTCCCCTCGGGGGCGCTTATGGCTACACCTTC. Encoded protein: CASSPLGGAYGYTF.

The sample holds a few counts of this clonotype. The chain is built from TRBV20-1 and TRBJ2-6, with D uncertain. CDR1 and CDR2 (germline): DFQATT, SNEGSKA (reference sequence). V shed 5 bases and J shed 0 bases, with 5 bases lying between them. This CDR3 comprises 13 residues. CDR3 protein: CSAHVSGANVLTF. CDR3 nucleotides: TGCAGTGCTCACGTCTCTGGGGCCAACGTCCTGACTTTC.

This clonotype was seen a few times. The chain employs TRBV6-5 and TRBJ2-4; D might be TRBD1 (5 bases). This CDR3 has 13 residues. Trimming shortened V by 3 bases and J by 4 bases, and 7 bases separated the two germline ends. Germline CDR1 reads MNHEY; CDR2 reads SVGAGI. The CDR3, as DNA: TGTGCCAGCAGTTATGACAGTAAAAACATTCAGTACTTC. Amino acids: CASSYDSKNIQYF.

A few counts support this clonotype. The chain carries TRBV7-9 and TRBJ1-2; D is uncertain. The CDR3 totals 13 residues. Germline loops: CDR1 SEHNR, CDR2 FQNEAQ (reference sequence). Deletions cut 5 bases from V and 8 bases from J, with 15 bases between. The DNA for the CDR3 is TGTGCCAGCAGCAAAACCCCCGACGCGGGCTACACCTTC. Translating it yields CASSKTPDAGYTF.

The sample holds many counts of this clonotype. The CDR3 sequence: CSVTKQAREQYF. The DNA for the CDR3 is TGCAGCGTTACCAAACAGGCCCGCGAGCAGTACTTC. J is TRBJ2-7 and V is TRBV29-1; weak D call: TRBD1 (5 bases). The CDR3 totals 12 residues. The germline V gene encodes CDR1 SQVTM and CDR2 ANQGSEA. Trimming shortened V by 5 bases and J by 6 bases, and 14 bases separated the two germline ends.

This clonotype was counted between two and nine times. The rearrangement uses TRBV14 and TRBJ1-2; weak D call: TRBD1 (6 bases). V dropped 1 base and J dropped 4 bases, with 13 bases sitting between them. CDR3 length equals 15 residues. Looked up from germline, CDR1 is SGHDN and CDR2 is FVKESK. CDR3 protein: CASSQVVGASYGYTF. In DNA form, the CDR3 reads TGTGCCAGCAGCCAAGTGGTGGGGGCCTCCTATGGCTACACCTTC.

This clonotype was counted only a few times. The chain combines TRBV6-6 with TRBJ2-2; possibly TRBD1 for D (6 bases). The V gene lost 6 bases and the J gene lost 8 bases, with 16 bases spanning the gap. Germline lookup yields CDR1 MNHNY and CDR2 SVGAGI (reference sequence). This CDR3 has 14 residues. CDR3 DNA sequence: TGTGCCAGCAGGGCGAACAGGGATACGGGGGAGCTGTTTTTT. Protein sequence: CASRANRDTGELFF.

The V and J genes are TRBV7-9 and TRBJ2-1; either TRBD1 or TRBD2 may fit D (6 bases each). The germline gives CDR1 SEHNR, CDR2 FQNEAQ (reference sequence). This CDR3 is 13 amino acids long. Trimming took off 1 base at V and 9 bases at J, with 10 bases between the two ends. The CDR3 loop reads CASSLGGGGEQFF. In DNA form, the CDR3 reads TGTGCCAGCAGCTTAGGTGGAGGGGGTGAGCAGTTCTTC.

This clonotype was found a few times. This sequence joins TRBV6-2 or TRBV6-3 and TRBJ2-1, with TRBD2 matching over 10 bases. Germline-derived CDR1 and CDR2 are MNHEY and SVGEGT. This CDR3 has 15 residues. The V segment lost 6 bases and the J segment 5 bases; nucleotides outside the gene matches: 7. CDR3 sequence (DNA): TGTGCCAGCAGCCCAACTAGCGGGATGAACAATGAGCAGTTCTTC. This sequence encodes CASSPTSGMNNEQFF.

The J gene is TRBJ2-3, the V gene TRBV29-1; D remains unclear. The CDR3 spans 12 residues. The germline V and J ends were trimmed by 0 bases and 5 bases, with 6 bases remaining between them. The germline gives CDR1 SQVTM, CDR2 ANQGSEA. The CDR3 loop is CSVEDAGDTQYF. For the CDR3, the DNA is TGCAGCGTTGAAGACGCAGGAGATACGCAGTATTTT.

This clonotype has a count of ten or more. This chain joins TRBV30 and TRBJ2-4; 7 nucleotides align to TRBD2. The length of the CDR3 is 14 residues. CDR1 and CDR2 (germline): GTSNPN, SVGIG (reference sequence). V shed 4 bases, J shed 7 bases, and the junction held 10 bases outside the gene matches. CDR3 sequence (DNA): TGTGCCTGGACTAGCGGATCCGACGGGAACATTCAGTACTTC. It yields the protein CAWTSGSDGNIQYF.

The genes are TRBV18 and TRBJ2-1; 10 positions match TRBD2. There are 16 residues in the CDR3. V trimming: 0 bases; J trimming: 7 bases; junction bases outside the gene matches: 6. Per the germline V gene, CDR1 is KGHSH and CDR2 is LQKENI. The CDR3 protein is CASSPPSTSGINEQFF. The CDR3 DNA follows: TGTGCCAGCTCACCACCGAGTACTAGCGGGATAAATGAGCAGTTCTTC.

This clonotype occurred a few times. CDR3 in amino acids: CASSLGNMNTEAFF. Written as DNA, the CDR3 is TGTGCCAGCAGTTTGGGGAATATGAACACTGAAGCTTTCTTT. The chain couples TRBV27 to TRBJ1-1; D is unresolved. Germline V CDR1 and CDR2: MNHEY, SMNVEV (reference sequence). The CDR3 covers 14 residues. The V gene lost 3 bases and the J gene lost 0 bases, with 8 bases spanning the gap.

The chain uses TRBV9 and TRBJ2-2; no firm D call. The ends were cut back, 0 bases at V and 1 base at J, with 7 bases in the middle. Germline assignment: CDR1 SGDLS and CDR2 YYNGEE. There are 15 residues in the CDR3. CDR3 amino acids: CASSVGPGNTGELFF. The CDR3 bases are TGTGCCAGCAGCGTAGGTCCGGGGAACACCGGGGAGCTGTTTTTT.

In its sample, this clonotype was seen many times. The chain recombines TRBV7-9 with TRBJ2-7; 8 bases line up with TRBD1. CDR3 length equals 17 residues. Unmatched junction bases numbered 13, after V lost 1 base and J lost 5 bases. Per the germline V gene, CDR1 is SEHNR and CDR2 is FQNEAQ (reference sequence). The CDR3 is CASSLDRVGQGAHEQYF. The CDR3 DNA follows: TGTGCCAGCAGCTTAGATCGGGTTGGGCAGGGGGCCCACGAGCAGTACTTC. Looking up the rest from reference TRBV7-9 and TRBJ2-7 gives the full variable domain: DTGVSQNPRHKITKRGQNVTFRCDPISEHNRLYWYRQTLGQGPEFLTYFQNEAQLEKSRLLSDRFSAERPKGSFSTLEIQRTEQGDSAMYLCASSLDRVGQGAHEQYFGPGTRLTVT.